This T cell receptor (beta chain) is drawn from a study of identical twins. The study, taken as a whole, reports: Among beta out-of-frame sequences, excess sharing between twins appeared weaker. Low generation probability was overrepresented in out-of-frame alpha sequences shared by twins.

The cDNA had a unique molecular identifier and a template-switch universal primer site. A single record per CDR3 protein comes from TCRdb applying MiXCR to the 5' RACE reads. The sample has fewer than 900,000 distinct CDR3 sequences, 18% seen once; the top ten hold around 12%. This clonotype has only a few counts. Its target is not known. CDR3 length equals 13 residues. The germline CDR1 and CDR2 sequences are DFQATT and SNEGSKA (reference sequence). The germline V and J ends were trimmed by 5 bases and 0 bases, with 8 bases remaining between them. In addition, the sample was reused for a study of T cells expressing NK-cell markers.

The genes are TRBV20-1 and TRBJ2-4, with D perhaps matching TRBD2 (5 bases). The sequencing sample was made of PBMCs. This receptor was obtained from a woman between 18 and 30 years old in good health. CDR3 sequence (DNA): TGCAGTGCTGCTGGACTAGCCAAAAACATTCAGTACTTC. Its protein is CSAAGLAKNIQYF.